This passage covers 30 T cell receptor beta chains from one sample sequenced in a study of blood T cell repertoires in COVID-19. Here immunoSEQ multiplex PCR was the method, and the copy in TCRdb shows in-frame clones only, minus some. The table lists some 99,000 clones, nearly 90% of them singletons, with 4% to 5.5% in the top ten. The sequencing input was peripheral blood. The receptors were sampled from a man in his 70s with acute or convalescent COVID-19.

V gene TRBV2 combines with J gene TRBJ1-1; D possibly corresponds to TRBD1 (5 bases). Germline CDR1 and CDR2: SNHLY and FYNNEI. This CDR3 spans 14 amino acids. Trimming removed 2 bases at V and 2 bases at J, with 9 bases between. CDR3 protein: CASSEMTENTEAFF. Here the CDR3 DNA reads TGTGCCAGCAGTGAAATGACAGAAAACACTGAAGCTTTCTTT.

V and J are TRBV12-5 and TRBJ2-2, with 8 bases that match TRBD1. The germline gives CDR1 LGHNT, CDR2 FRNRAP. J gave up 6 bases and V 1 base, and 10 bases lay outside the gene matches. CDR3 length equals 17 residues. The CDR3 DNA follows: TGTGCTAGTGGTTTGGAACTCTCGTACAGGGGGGCCGGGGAGCTGTTTTTT. This encodes CASGLELSYRGAGELFF.

This clone was observed once. V usage is TRBV6-6 and J usage is TRBJ2-2, with 12 bases that match TRBD2. Germline V gene sequence: CDR1 MNHNY, CDR2 SVGAGI (reference sequence). CDR3 length equals 16 residues. Trimming cost V 7 bases and J 6 bases; bases outside gene matches: 9. The CDR3 DNA sequence: TGTGCCAGCAACCCAGCTAGCGGGGGGGCCCCCGGGGAGCTGTTTTTT. The encoded protein is CASNPASGGAPGELFF.

The CDR3 nucleotides are TGTGCTAGTGCCCCTGCGGGACTAGCGGGGAATGAGCAGTTCTTC. Amino acids: CASAPAGLAGNEQFF. This sequence joins TRBV12-5 and TRBJ2-1; 13 bases fit TRBD2. V trimming: 7 bases; J trimming: 7 bases; junction bases outside the gene matches: 7. CDR3 length: 15 amino acids. Germline V gene lookup returns CDR1 LGHNT and CDR2 FRNRAP.

The chain employs TRBV24-1 and TRBJ1-5; D may be TRBD1 (5 bases). The CDR3 has 15 residues. Germline CDR1 is KGHDR and CDR2 is SFDVKD. V was clipped by 5 bases and J by 0 bases, with 10 bases between them. The CDR3 DNA reads as TGTGCCACCAGTGGCTCGACAGTTAGCAATCAGCCCCAGCATTTT. Protein product: CATSGSTVSNQPQHF.

The CDR3 DNA sequence: TGTGCCAGCAGCCAAGAATTGGCCAGGGGGCCTCATGGCTACACCTTC. This encodes CASSQELARGPHGYTF. The chain is built from TRBV3-1 (or the pseudogene TRBV3-2) and TRBJ1-2, with TRBD1 matching 8 bases. Germline V gene data show CDR1 as LGHDT and CDR2 as YNNKEL (reference sequence). V lost 0 bases and J lost 6; bases outside the gene matches: 9. The length of the CDR3 is 16 residues.

The chain's CDR3 is CASLPGTKETQYF. The CDR3 nucleotides are TGTGCCAGTCTCCCCGGGACTAAGGAGACCCAGTACTTC. V usage is TRBV2 and J usage is TRBJ2-5; 7 nucleotides align to TRBD2. V lost 9 bases to trimming and J lost 5 bases; unmatched junction nucleotides: 9. Germline values: CDR1 SNHLY, CDR2 FYNNEI. This CDR3 region has 13 residues.

By share of the sample, this clone is medium-sized. V and J are TRBV2 and TRBJ2-1, with D possibly being TRBD2 (5 bases). The germline gives CDR1 SNHLY, CDR2 FYNNEI. The CDR3 sequence is 15 residues long. The V and J ends lost 0 bases and 6 bases respectively, with 12 bases between them. The CDR3 bases are TGTGCCAGCAGTGAAGCCGGGAAATTGGGCAATGAGCAGTTCTTC. Its protein product is CASSEAGKLGNEQFF.

The chain joins TRBV19 to TRBJ1-5; D perhaps matches TRBD1 (5 bases). Deletions cut 7 bases from V and 1 base from J, with 14 bases between. From germline, CDR1 is LNHDA and CDR2 SQIVND (reference sequence). The CDR3 has 15 residues. The CDR3 DNA reads as TGTGCCAGTAAGGAAACGGGGGGGAGCAATCAGCCCCAGCATTTT. The encoded protein is CASKETGGSNQPQHF.

The chain is built from TRBV5-1 and TRBJ2-5; D ambiguous. The germline V gene encodes CDR1 SGHRS and CDR2 YFSETQ. There are 12 residues in the CDR3. Trimming left V 4 bases short and J 1 base short, with 5 bases between. The chain's CDR3 is CASSPFQETQYF. CDR3 sequence (DNA): TGCGCCAGCAGCCCGTTCCAAGAGACCCAGTACTTC.

The rearrangement links TRBV6-4 to TRBJ2-3, with D perhaps matching TRBD2 (5 bases). Trimming cost V 3 bases and J 2 bases, with 9 bases left between them. Germline V gene lookup returns CDR1 MRHNA and CDR2 SNTAGT. The CDR3 extends over 14 amino acids. For the CDR3, the DNA is TGTGCCAGCAGTGAAACCGGGGTCACAGATACGCAGTATTTT. The encoded protein is CASSETGVTDTQYF.

V and J are TRBV3-1 (or the pseudogene TRBV3-2) and TRBJ1-6, with a tentative D call TRBD1 (6 bases). The V gene lost 4 bases and the J gene lost 7 bases, with 14 bases spanning the gap. The CDR3 runs 15 residues. CDR1 and CDR2 (germline): LGHDT, YNNKEL (reference sequence). This CDR3 reads CASSLSRGGNSPLHF. The DNA of the CDR3 is TGTGCCAGCAGCCTATCCAGGGGAGGGAATTCACCCCTCCACTTT.

The chain employs TRBV6-5 and TRBJ1-5; D unresolved. Trimming pared 7 bases from V and 0 bases from J, leaving 7 bases between. The CDR3 length is 13 residues. CDR1 is MNHEY, CDR2 SVGAGI, per germline. The CDR3 nucleotides are TGTGCCAGCAAACTATCTAGCAATCAGCCCCAGCATTTT. It is translated as CASKLSSNQPQHF.

The genes are TRBV20-1 and TRBJ2-2; D might be TRBD1 (6 bases). The V gene lost 3 bases and the J gene lost 5 bases, with 19 bases spanning the gap. The CDR3 runs 16 residues. Germline-derived CDR1 and CDR2 are DFQATT and SNEGSKA (reference sequence). CDR3: CSASGFRAGATGELFF. CDR3 in DNA: TGCAGTGCTAGTGGGTTCCGTGCAGGGGCTACCGGGGAGCTGTTTTTT.

This clone was detected once. The chain is built from TRBV7-8 and TRBJ2-7; 8 bases map to TRBD2. Germline V gene sequence: CDR1 SGHVS, CDR2 FQNEAQ. The V and J ends lost 5 bases and 6 bases, in that order; junction bases with no gene match: 9. This CDR3 has 14 residues. The CDR3 sequence: CASSPPGLGLEQYV. For the CDR3, the DNA is TGTGCCAGCAGCCCTCCGGGACTAGGACTCGAGCAGTACGTC.

The rearrangement links TRBV19 to TRBJ1-5; TRBD1 aligns across 10 bases. Per germline, CDR1 LNHDA and CDR2 SQIVND (reference sequence). The CDR3 spans 14 residues. The trim removed 8 bases at V and 7 bases at J, leaving 8 bases unmatched. In DNA, the CDR3 is TGTGCCAGTCAGACAGGGGGCGCGCCCCAGCCCCAGCATTTT. Amino acid sequence: CASQTGGAPQPQHF.

The chain links TRBV19 to TRBJ1-2; D is uncertain. CDR3 length: 13 amino acids. Trimming stripped 6 bases from V and 8 bases from J, with 16 bases between. Germline values: CDR1 LNHDA, CDR2 SQIVND (reference sequence). Here the CDR3 DNA reads TGTGCCAGTAGGCCTTTGATGATGCGAGGCTACACCTTC. Translation gives CASRPLMMRGYTF.

The rearrangement links TRBV27 to TRBJ1-4; TRBD1 aligns across 10 bases. Trimming at V came to 5 bases and at J to 8 bases, leaving 11 bases not matched to a gene. The germline gives CDR1 MNHEY, CDR2 SMNVEV (reference sequence). This CDR3 is 16 amino acids long. The CDR3 bases are TGTGCCAGCAGTCCCACCCCGGACAGGGGGAGGGAAAAACTGTTTTTT. It is translated as CASSPTPDRGREKLFF.

The CDR3 reads CASSPHSPTGGYTF. CDR3 DNA: TGTGCCAGCAGCCCCCACTCCCCGACAGGCGGCTACACCTTC. This chain connects TRBV9 to TRBJ1-2; the D gene is possibly TRBD1 (6 bases). The germline CDR1 and CDR2 sequences are SGDLS and YYNGEE. Trimming shortened V by 4 bases and J by 8 bases, and 18 bases separated the two germline ends. This CDR3 spans 14 amino acids.

The V call is TRBV13, the J call TRBJ1-1; no definite D call. The CDR3 runs to 15 residues. V was trimmed by 1 base and J by 4 bases, leaving 13 bases between them. The germline gives CDR1 PRHDT, CDR2 FYEKMQ (reference sequence). DNA of the CDR3: TGTGCCAGCAGCTTAGTGGAGGGATTCGGCACTGAAGCTTTCTTT. It translates to CASSLVEGFGTEAFF.

The V call is TRBV28, the J call TRBJ1-1, with D tentatively TRBD1 (6 bases). This CDR3 comprises 15 residues. CDR1 MDHEN and CDR2 SYDVKM come from the germline V gene. V was trimmed by 11 bases and J by 4 bases, leaving 23 bases between them. CDR3 sequence reads: CAGTADNRAATEAFF. In DNA form, the CDR3 reads TGTGCCGGCACCGCAGATAACAGGGCCGCCACTGAAGCTTTCTTT.

The V and J genes are TRBV15 and TRBJ2-5; 11 bases map to TRBD2. The germline CDR1 and CDR2 sequences are LNHNV and YYDKDF (reference sequence). The CDR3 is 22 amino acids. V lost 8 bases, J lost 4 bases, and 30 bases stayed unmatched. The CDR3 region has the DNA TGTGCCACCTTTCAGCAATTCGGGACAGGGTTTTCTAGCGGGGGGCCACGAGAGACCCAGTACTTC. This sequence encodes CATFQQFGTGFSSGGPRETQYF. The full variable domain, rest sourced from reference TRBV15 and TRBJ2-5, is DAMVIQNPRYQVTQFGKPVTLSCSQTLNHNVMYWYQQKSSQAPKLLFHYYDKDFNNEADTPDNFQSRRPNTSFCFLDIRSPGLGDTAMYLCATFQQFGTGFSSGGPRETQYFGPGTRLLVL.

V usage is TRBV4-1 and J usage is TRBJ1-2, with 8 bases that match TRBD1. This CDR3 region has 14 residues. Germline trimming cut 3 bases from V and 4 bases from J; bases unmatched to any gene: 4. Germline values: CDR1 MGHRA, CDR2 YSYEKL. The CDR3 DNA sequence: TGCGCCAGCAGCCAGACAGGGGACCCCTATGGCTACACCTTC. This gives the protein CASSQTGDPYGYTF.

This clone was found a few times. The rearrangement uses TRBV7-9 and TRBJ1-3, with a tentative D call TRBD1 (6 bases). The CDR3 runs 12 residues. V was trimmed by 3 bases and J by 8 bases, leaving 8 bases between them. Germline CDR1 is SEHNR and CDR2 is FQNEAQ (reference sequence). The CDR3 DNA follows: TGTGCCAGCAGCTTCCAGGGGTACACCATATATTTT. Translation gives CASSFQGYTIYF.

The chain recombines TRBV5-6 with TRBJ2-7; 8 positions match TRBD2. Germline-derived CDR1 and CDR2 are SGHDT and YYEEEE. The CDR3 has 16 residues. With V trimmed by 4 bases and J by 3 bases, 12 bases remained unmatched. CDR3 nucleotides: TGTGCCAGCAGCCCCTTCGGGGGGGACAATGTCTACGAGCAGTACTTC. Protein: CASSPFGGDNVYEQYF.

The V and J genes are TRBV9 and TRBJ2-3; D unclear. Germline-derived CDR1 and CDR2 are SGDLS and YYNGEE. V shed 0 bases and J shed 2 bases, with 10 bases lying between them. The CDR3 length is 15 residues. In DNA form, the CDR3 reads TGTGCCAGCAGCGTAGGCGGCCCTGCCACAGATACGCAGTATTTT. This translates into CASSVGGPATDTQYF.

The chain has TRBV11-2 and TRBJ2-3; 9 bases align to TRBD2. CDR3 length: 16 residues. Germline trimming cut 5 bases from V and 3 bases from J; bases unmatched to any gene: 9. Per the germline V gene, CDR1 is SGHAT and CDR2 is FQNNGV. The CDR3 sequence is CASSIRSSGVTDTQYF. The CDR3 DNA reads TGTGCCAGCAGCATAAGATCTAGCGGGGTAACAGATACGCAGTATTTT.

This clone was seen a single time. The gene calls are TRBV6-5 and TRBJ1-1, with 7 bases fitting TRBD1. This CDR3 is 14 amino acids long. Germline V gene data show CDR1 as MNHEY and CDR2 as SVGAGI. The V and J ends lost 6 bases and 3 bases, in that order; junction bases with no gene match: 7. CDR3 in amino acids: CASSLGRGDTEAFF. For the CDR3, the DNA is TGTGCCAGCAGCCTAGGCAGGGGGGACACTGAAGCTTTCTTT.

The chain employs TRBV19 and TRBJ1-1; weak D call: TRBD1 (6 bases). CDR1 and CDR2 (germline): LNHDA, SQIVND (reference sequence). V dropped 3 bases and J dropped 1 base, with 12 bases sitting between them. The CDR3 has 15 residues. The CDR3 DNA follows: TGTGCCAGTAGTATTCCGGGACAACGGAACACTGAAGCTTTCTTT. Protein: CASSIPGQRNTEAFF.

V gene TRBV9 combines with J gene TRBJ2-1; possibly TRBD1 for D (5 bases). V was cut by 0 bases and J by 9 bases, with 13 bases left in between. From germline, CDR1 is SGDLS and CDR2 YYNGEE. This CDR3 is built from 14 residues. The CDR3 here is CASSVVPQAIEQFF. CDR3 sequence (DNA): TGTGCCAGCAGCGTAGTTCCACAGGCCATTGAGCAGTTCTTC. The full variable domain, its missing parts supplied by reference TRBV9 and TRBJ2-1, is DSGVTQTPKHLITATGQRVTLRCSPRSGDLSVYWYQQSLDQGLQFLIQYYNGEERAKGNILERFSAQQFPDLHSELNLSSLELGDSALYFCASSVVPQAIEQFFGPGTRLTVL.